One and the same sample provided the 24 T cell receptor beta chains below, sequenced in a study of T cells in localized non-small cell lung cancer. Clones were read by immunoSEQ multiplex PCR, and TCRdb kept only the in-frame ones, dropping some. The table lists tens of thousands of clones, 70% to 85% of them singletons, with 1% to 1.5% in the top ten. The sample in question was peripheral blood, obtained before any cancer treatment. All receptors derive from a female donor aged 60 or older with stage I lung adenocarcinoma.

This clone was found once. V is TRBV5-1 and J is TRBJ2-1; 9 bases map to TRBD1. There are 15 residues in the CDR3. Germline V CDR1 and CDR2: SGHRS, YFSETQ. V gave up 0 bases and J gave up 6 bases; unmatched junction bases: 4. The CDR3 loop reads CASSLGTGVINEQFF. CDR3 coding DNA: TGCGCCAGCAGCTTGGGGACAGGGGTCATCAATGAGCAGTTCTTC.

The gene calls are TRBV9 and TRBJ2-3, with 8 bases matching TRBD1. V was clipped by 3 bases and J by 1 base; unmatched bases: 7. Germline CDR1 reads SGDLS; CDR2 reads YYNGEE. The CDR3 spans 16 residues. The CDR3 nucleotides are TGTGCCAGCAGCGGCCGACAGGGGACTGGCACAGATACGCAGTATTTT. Translating it yields CASSGRQGTGTDTQYF. Full variable domain (outside the CDR3, taken from reference TRBV9 and TRBJ2-3): DSGVTQTPKHLITATGQRVTLRCSPRSGDLSVYWYQQSLDQGLQFLIQYYNGEERAKGNILERFSAQQFPDLHSELNLSSLELGDSALYFCASSGRQGTGTDTQYFGPGTRLTVL.

The V gene is TRBV9, the J gene TRBJ1-5; D is ambiguous. CDR1 and CDR2 from the germline V gene are SGDLS and YYNGEE. Trimming cost V 0 bases and J 3 bases, with 4 bases left between them. This CDR3 has 13 residues. The CDR3 bases are TGTGCCAGCAGCGTAGACCTCAATCAGCCCCAGCATTTT. It translates to CASSVDLNQPQHF.

The V gene is TRBV7-9, the J gene TRBJ1-2; tentatively, D is TRBD1 (5 bases). With 1 base removed from V and 7 bases from J, the gap between germline ends came to 16 bases. Germline values: CDR1 SEHNR, CDR2 FQNEAQ (reference sequence). This CDR3 comprises 15 residues. CDR3 sequence reads: CASSLVGRDGSGYTF. CDR3 bases: TGTGCCAGCAGCTTAGTGGGCAGGGATGGGTCTGGCTACACCTTC.

The J gene is TRBJ2-5, the V gene TRBV19; 7 positions match TRBD1. Germline values: CDR1 LNHDA, CDR2 SQIVND (reference sequence). J was trimmed by 5 bases and V by 3 bases; bases with no gene match: 6. The CDR3 is made up of 14 amino acids. The CDR3 sequence is CASSIERGRETQYF. The CDR3 coding sequence is TGTGCCAGTAGTATCGAGAGGGGGCGGGAGACCCAGTACTTC.

The chain recombines TRBV5-1 with TRBJ1-1; possible D gene TRBD1, 6 bases. CDR1 and CDR2 from the germline V gene are SGHRS and YFSETQ. V lost 2 bases and J 2 bases, leaving 10 bases between the germline ends. The CDR3 covers 14 residues. The CDR3 DNA reads TGCGCCAGCAGCTTTAACAGGGCAAACACTGAAGCTTTCTTT. It encodes CASSFNRANTEAFF.

The V gene is TRBV18, the J gene TRBJ2-6; unclear D gene. CDR1 KGHSH and CDR2 LQKENI come from the germline V gene. Trimming pared 0 bases from V and 4 bases from J, leaving 7 bases between. The CDR3 is made up of 15 amino acids. This chain's CDR3 is CASSPPVTGANVLTF. DNA of the CDR3: TGTGCCAGCTCACCACCGGTAACGGGGGCCAACGTCCTGACTTTC.

In this sample, this clone turned up once. The chain couples TRBV5-1 to TRBJ1-1; D perhaps matches TRBD1 (5 bases). CDR3 length equals 15 residues. Trimming cost V 0 bases and J 0 bases, with 9 bases left between them. Per the germline V gene, CDR1 is SGHRS and CDR2 is YFSETQ. The CDR3 sequence: CASSLGDGMNTEAFF. The CDR3 coding sequence is TGCGCCAGCAGCTTGGGGGACGGGATGAACACTGAAGCTTTCTTT.

This sequence joins TRBV11-1 and TRBJ2-5, with D possibly matching TRBD1 (5 bases). V was trimmed by 6 bases and J by 0 bases, leaving 8 bases between them. This CDR3 comprises 13 residues. Germline V gene sequence: CDR1 SGHAT, CDR2 FQDESV (reference sequence). In DNA form, the CDR3 reads TGTGCCAGCAGGGGGCTAGACCAAGAGACCCAGTACTTC. It encodes CASRGLDQETQYF.

This clone came up once. The chain has TRBV4-1 and TRBJ2-1; D is uncertain. V lost 4 bases to trimming and J lost 3 bases, with 13 bases between them. The CDR3 consists of 15 residues. The germline CDR1 and CDR2 sequences are MGHRA and YSYEKL. The CDR3: CASSPMADGYNEQFF. The CDR3 DNA is TGCGCCAGCAGCCCAATGGCTGACGGCTACAATGAGCAGTTCTTC.

This clone was observed a handful of times. The chain combines TRBV2 with TRBJ1-5; D possibly corresponds to TRBD1 (5 bases). The CDR3 has 13 residues. CDR1 is SNHLY and CDR2 is FYNNEI in the germline V gene. Trimming left V 8 bases short and J 9 bases short, with 17 bases between. The CDR3 sequence is CASGAVGEGPQHF. The CDR3 DNA reads as TGTGCCAGCGGGGCAGTCGGGGAAGGGCCCCAGCATTTT.

The chain couples TRBV7-3 to TRBJ2-7, with 8 bases fitting TRBD1. Unmatched junction bases numbered 12, after V lost 6 bases and J lost 2 bases. Germline V CDR1 and CDR2: SGHTA, FQGTGA. CDR3 length equals 16 residues. The CDR3 DNA sequence: TGTGCCAGCAGGTTCACAGGGGGATTATCTCCCTACGAGCAGTACTTC. Residues: CASRFTGGLSPYEQYF.

The chain links TRBV2 to TRBJ2-7; D may be TRBD1 (5 bases). V dropped 6 bases and J dropped 7 bases, with 10 bases sitting between them. CDR3 length: 11 residues. Looked up from germline, CDR1 is SNHLY and CDR2 is FYNNEI. The CDR3 region is CASSQGWEQYF. The CDR3 region has the DNA TGTGCCAGCAGCCAGGGCTGGGAGCAGTACTTC.

This sequence joins TRBV5-1 and TRBJ2-3; TRBD2 aligns across 7 bases. This CDR3 comprises 14 residues. Germline values: CDR1 SGHRS, CDR2 YFSETQ. J lost 6 bases, V lost 2 bases, and 6 bases had no gene match. In DNA form, the CDR3 reads TGCGCCAGCAGCTTATTAGCGGGTACTGATACGCAGTATTTT. It yields the protein CASSLLAGTDTQYF.

On this clone: In the same sample, other DNA sequences code for this CDR3. The chain is built from TRBV5-1 and TRBJ2-3, with 9 bases fitting TRBD2. Germline V lookup: CDR1 SGHRS, CDR2 YFSETQ. Trimming took 5 bases from V and 1 from J; bases not matched to a gene: 2. CDR3 size: 14 residues. CDR3 sequence (DNA): TGCGCCAGCAGTTTAGCGGGGGGCACAGATACGCAGTATTTT. Its protein is CASSLAGGTDTQYF.

The rearrangement links TRBV9 to TRBJ2-5; D uncertain. The CDR3 has 12 amino acids. Germline V CDR1 and CDR2: SGDLS, YYNGEE. V was shortened by 0 bases and J by 5 bases, with 5 bases between the two germline ends. The CDR3 is CASSVEDETQYF. The DNA for the CDR3 is TGTGCCAGCAGCGTAGAGGATGAGACCCAGTACTTC.

The chain recombines TRBV6-1 with TRBJ2-6, with a possible D match to TRBD2 (6 bases). CDR1 and CDR2 (germline): MNHNS, SASEGT. The length of the CDR3 is 16 residues. Between the trimmed V and J ends, which lost 0 bases and 2 bases, there was a span of 8 bases. CDR3 coding DNA: TGTGCCAGCAGTGAAGCATGGGGGGCTGGGGCCAACGTCCTGACTTTC. Amino acids: CASSEAWGAGANVLTF.

The V and J genes are TRBV6-1 and TRBJ2-5; 13 bases map to TRBD2. Germline CDR1 MNHNS, CDR2 SASEGT. The CDR3 spans 15 residues. V trimming: 4 bases; J trimming: 1 base; junction bases outside the gene matches: 0. CDR3 nucleotide sequence: TGTGCCAGCAGTGGACTAGCGGGGGGCCAAGAGACCCAGTACTTC. As protein: CASSGLAGGQETQYF.

This clone was found once. The J gene is TRBJ2-7, the V gene TRBV10-3, with 8 bases identical to TRBD2. Germline CDR1 reads ENHRY; CDR2 reads SYGVKD. The CDR3 runs to 13 residues. J lost 5 bases, V lost 5 bases, and 5 bases had no gene match. CDR3 protein: CAISSGRNDEQYF. The CDR3, as DNA: TGTGCCATCAGTAGCGGGAGAAACGACGAGCAGTACTTC.

V is TRBV5-1 and J is TRBJ1-1; D is ambiguous. CDR3 length: 15 residues. V was cut by 3 bases and J by 4 bases, with 16 bases left in between. Germline CDR1 is SGHRS and CDR2 is YFSETQ. CDR3 amino acids: CASSSTPTSSTEAFF. Written as DNA, the CDR3 is TGCGCCAGCAGCTCCACACCGACTTCGAGCACTGAAGCTTTCTTT.

This chain uses TRBV9 with TRBJ1-1; D unclear. V was trimmed by 4 bases and J by 3 bases, leaving 16 bases between them. CDR1 and CDR2 (germline): SGDLS, YYNGEE. This CDR3 region has 15 residues. CDR3 sequence (DNA): TGTGCCAGCAGCCCCGATCCTGTCATACACACTGAAGCTTTCTTT. This translates into CASSPDPVIHTEAFF.

CDR3 DNA sequence: TGCGCCAGCAGCCAGGGCTATACCGGGACAGTCGAGCAGTACTTC. Amino acids: CASSQGYTGTVEQYF. The gene calls are TRBV4-1 and TRBJ2-7, with 7 bases identical to TRBD1. Germline CDR1 MGHRA, CDR2 YSYEKL. CDR3 length: 15 residues. The trim removed 3 bases at V and 6 bases at J, leaving 11 bases unmatched.

The chain couples TRBV6-5 to TRBJ1-2; D gene unclear. There are 14 residues in the CDR3. Germline V gene sequence: CDR1 MNHEY, CDR2 SVGAGI. Deletions cut 5 bases from V and 1 base from J, with 11 bases between. The CDR3 loop reads CASSPSQNNYGYTF. The CDR3 region has the DNA TGTGCCAGCAGTCCCAGCCAGAATAACTATGGCTACACCTTC.

The CDR3 sequence is CASSLGSNTEAFF. CDR3 in DNA: TGTGCCAGCAGCTTAGGGTCGAACACTGAAGCTTTCTTT. V and J are TRBV27 and TRBJ1-1; D uncertain. V was trimmed by 6 bases and J by 1 base, leaving 9 bases between them. The CDR3 totals 13 residues. Germline V gives CDR1 MNHEY, CDR2 SMNVEV (reference sequence).